The 15 T cell receptor beta chains reported below all come from one sample, sequenced in a study of CD8+ T cells in alopecia areata. Regarding treatment: oral pan-JAK inhibitor, 5-10 mg twice daily. TCR sequencing used cDNA made by reverse transcription of extracted RNA. Measured with immunoSEQ multiplex PCR; TCRdb has only the in-frame clones, and not every one. The sample holds 150,000 to 200,000 clones; more than 55% are singletons and the top ten take approximately 1.2%. The sequenced sample was CD4+ T cells sorted from blood, obtained around week 50, from a patient treated with tofacitinib. The receptors come from a human donor with alopecia areata.

CDR3 bases: TGCAGCGTTGAAGATCTTCTCGGGGTAATTGGTGAAGCTTTCTTT. Its protein is CSVEDLLGVIGEAFF. V gene TRBV29-1 combines with J gene TRBJ1-1; D gene ambiguous. The V end was cut by 0 bases, the J end by 7 bases, with 18 bases between. The germline CDR1 and CDR2 sequences are SQVTM and ANQGSEA. The CDR3 covers 15 residues.

This sequence joins TRBV6-6 and TRBJ2-7; TRBD1 matches 10 bases. The V gene end was trimmed by 6 bases and the J gene end by 7 bases; junction bases not matched to a gene: 9. This CDR3 has 14 amino acids. Germline CDR1 reads MNHNY; CDR2 reads SVGAGI (reference sequence). The CDR3 DNA is TGTGCCAGCAGCCAGACAGGGGGCGCGGGGGAGCAGTACTTC. It specifies CASSQTGGAGEQYF.

This chain joins TRBV15 and TRBJ1-5; 7 nucleotides match TRBD1. The V and J ends lost 4 bases and 5 bases, in that order; junction bases with no gene match: 2. Germline CDR1 reads LNHNV; CDR2 reads YYDKDF (reference sequence). The CDR3 has 13 residues. The CDR3 nucleotides read TGTGCCACCAGCACAAGGGGGCATCAGCCCCAGCATTTT. Protein: CATSTRGHQPQHF.

The CDR3 DNA sequence: TGCGCCAGCAGCCAACGTAGCGGGCAAAGCTCCTACAATGAGCAGTTCTTC. Amino acids: CASSQRSGQSSYNEQFF. The chain is built from TRBV4-3 and TRBJ2-1; 7 bases agree with TRBD2. The V segment lost 2 bases and the J segment 0 bases; nucleotides outside the gene matches: 7. Per the germline V gene, CDR1 is LGHNA and CDR2 is YSLEER. This CDR3 spans 17 amino acids.

This chain connects TRBV4-1 to TRBJ2-3; 7 bases are a match to TRBD2. This CDR3 spans 16 amino acids. Trimming cost V 4 bases and J 1 base; bases outside gene matches: 8. Germline lookup yields CDR1 MGHRA and CDR2 YSYEKL. CDR3 nucleotides: TGCGCCAGCAGCCGGGAAGCGGGGTTCGGCACAGATACGCAGTATTTT. The encoded protein is CASSREAGFGTDTQYF.

The chain has TRBV30 and TRBJ1-1, with 7 bases fitting TRBD1. The CDR3 loop spans 12 amino acids. After removal of 2 bases from V and 9 bases from J, the junction contained 6 bases not matched to a gene. Germline V CDR1 and CDR2: GTSNPN, SVGIG (reference sequence). CDR3 DNA: TGTGCCTGGAGTTTGCGACAGGGCAAAGCTTTCTTT. It translates to CAWSLRQGKAFF.

In DNA, the CDR3 is TGTGCCAGCAGCTTGTGGACTGAAGCTTTCTTT. It encodes CASSLWTEAFF. V usage is TRBV5-6 and J usage is TRBJ1-1, with D uncertain. The length of the CDR3 is 11 residues. The V and J ends lost 1 base and 5 bases respectively, with 3 bases between them. Germline CDR1 and CDR2: SGHDT and YYEEEE. The entire variable domain, with the rest obtained from reference TRBV5-6 and TRBJ1-1, is as follows: DAGVTQSPTHLIKTRGQQVTLRCSPKSGHDTVSWYQQALGQGPQFIFQYYEEEERQRGNFPDRFSGHQFPNYSSELNVNALLLGDSALYLCASSLWTEAFFGQGTRLTVV.

The gene calls are TRBV29-1 and TRBJ1-4; TRBD1 matches at 9 bases. CDR1 and CDR2 from the germline V gene are SQVTM and ANQGSEA. This CDR3 spans 12 amino acids. V dropped 5 bases and J dropped 7; count of bases not matched to a gene: 2. The CDR3 DNA reads TGCAGCGTTAGGACAGGGGTTGAAAAACTGTTTTTT. Encoded protein: CSVRTGVEKLFF.

This chain uses TRBV2 with TRBJ1-2; D remains unclear. The germline V gene encodes CDR1 SNHLY and CDR2 FYNNEI. Trimming shortened V by 4 bases and J by 4 bases, and 16 bases separated the two germline ends. The length of the CDR3 is 15 residues. CDR3 nucleotide sequence: TGTGCCAGCAGTGGAAGTGGAAGGGCCACCTATGGCTACACCTTC. Amino acid sequence: CASSGSGRATYGYTF.

This rearrangement joins TRBV30 to TRBJ1-1; D remains ambiguous. The CDR3 spans 10 residues. V was clipped by 4 bases and J by 11 bases, with 11 bases between them. The germline V gene has CDR1 GTSNPN and CDR2 SVGIG (reference sequence). CDR3 in DNA: TGTGCCTGGATAGGCCCAAGGGCTTTCTTT. This encodes CAWIGPRAFF.

In its sample, this clone was seen once. The chain uses TRBV4-3 and TRBJ2-5; 7 bases map to TRBD2. CDR1 is LGHNA and CDR2 is YSLEER in the germline V gene. The CDR3 totals 15 residues. V gave up 0 bases and J gave up 7 bases; unmatched junction bases: 8. This CDR3 reads CASSQEGRPGGTQYF. The DNA for the CDR3 is TGCGCCAGCAGCCAAGAGGGGCGTCCGGGGGGGACCCAGTACTTC.

The V gene is TRBV29-1, the J gene TRBJ2-7; tentative D call: TRBD2 (5 bases). Trimming removed 4 bases at V and 6 bases at J, with 16 bases between. The CDR3 has 13 residues. Germline CDR1 SQVTM, CDR2 ANQGSEA. The CDR3 nucleotides read TGCAGCGTTGGAGACTACCGGTCGGGCGAGCAGTACTTC. Its protein is CSVGDYRSGEQYF.

The chain has TRBV30 and TRBJ1-2, with 7 bases aligning to TRBD1. The germline CDR1 and CDR2 sequences are GTSNPN and SVGIG (reference sequence). After removal of 7 bases from V and 0 bases from J, the junction contained 8 bases not matched to a gene. This CDR3 has 14 amino acids. CDR3 in amino acids: CASLNRGANYGYTF. CDR3 coding DNA: TGTGCCTCGCTGAACAGGGGAGCTAACTATGGCTACACCTTC.

The chain employs TRBV29-1 and TRBJ2-7, with a possible D match to TRBD1 (5 bases). Trimming left V 7 bases short and J 6 bases short, with 13 bases between. Looked up from germline, CDR1 is SQVTM and CDR2 is ANQGSEA. The CDR3 consists of 11 residues. The CDR3 nucleotides read TGCAGCGCCGTCAGGGCAGGCGAGCAGTACTTC. Its translation is CSAVRAGEQYF.

V usage is TRBV15 and J usage is TRBJ2-7; a weak D match, TRBD2 (6 bases). This CDR3 region has 15 residues. Germline lookup yields CDR1 LNHNV and CDR2 YYDKDF (reference sequence). Trimming removed 5 bases at V and 0 bases at J, with 14 bases between. The CDR3 DNA sequence: TGTGCCACCAGCCCCCGGGCCGGGAGCTCCTACGAGCAGTACTTC. Its translation is CATSPRAGSSYEQYF.